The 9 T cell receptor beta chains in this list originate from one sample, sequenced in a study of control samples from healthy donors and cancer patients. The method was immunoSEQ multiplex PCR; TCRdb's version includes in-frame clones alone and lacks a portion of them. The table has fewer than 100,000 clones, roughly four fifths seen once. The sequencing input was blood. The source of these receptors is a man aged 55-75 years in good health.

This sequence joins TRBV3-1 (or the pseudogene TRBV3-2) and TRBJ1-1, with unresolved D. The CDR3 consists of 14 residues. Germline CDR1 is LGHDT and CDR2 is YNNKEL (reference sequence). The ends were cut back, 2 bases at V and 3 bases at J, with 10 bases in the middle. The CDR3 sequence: CASSQKMSDTEAFF. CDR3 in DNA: TGTGCCAGCAGCCAAAAGATGAGCGACACTGAAGCTTTCTTT.

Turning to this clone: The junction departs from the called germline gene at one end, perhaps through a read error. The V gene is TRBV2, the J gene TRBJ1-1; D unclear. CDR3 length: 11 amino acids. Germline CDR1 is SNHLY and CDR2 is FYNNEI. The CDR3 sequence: CASREATEAFF. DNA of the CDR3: TGTGCCAGCAGGGAAGCTACTGAAGCTTTCTTT.

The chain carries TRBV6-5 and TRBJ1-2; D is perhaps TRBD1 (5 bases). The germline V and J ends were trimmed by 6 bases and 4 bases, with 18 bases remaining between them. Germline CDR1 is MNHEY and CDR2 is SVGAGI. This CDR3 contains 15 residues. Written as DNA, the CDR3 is TGTGCCAGCAGCGCGGGTAGCGGGGACCCCTATGGCTACACCTTC. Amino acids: CASSAGSGDPYGYTF.

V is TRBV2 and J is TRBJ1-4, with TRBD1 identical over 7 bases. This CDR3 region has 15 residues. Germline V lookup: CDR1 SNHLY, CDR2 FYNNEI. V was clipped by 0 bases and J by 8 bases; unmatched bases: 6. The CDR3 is CASSEAVAGGEKLFF. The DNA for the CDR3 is TGTGCCAGCAGTGAAGCGGTAGCAGGGGGGGAAAAACTGTTTTTT.

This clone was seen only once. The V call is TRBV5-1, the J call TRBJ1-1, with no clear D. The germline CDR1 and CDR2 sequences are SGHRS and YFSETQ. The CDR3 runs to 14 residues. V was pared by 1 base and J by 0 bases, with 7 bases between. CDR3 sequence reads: CASSLTGMNTEAFF. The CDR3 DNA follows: TGCGCCAGCAGCTTGACCGGTATGAACACTGAAGCTTTCTTT.

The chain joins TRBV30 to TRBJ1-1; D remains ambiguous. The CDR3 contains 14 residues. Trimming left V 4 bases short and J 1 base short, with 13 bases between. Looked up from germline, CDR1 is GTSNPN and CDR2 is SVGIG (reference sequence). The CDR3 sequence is CAWIVSWRNTEAFF. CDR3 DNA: TGTGCCTGGATAGTCTCTTGGCGGAACACTGAAGCTTTCTTT.

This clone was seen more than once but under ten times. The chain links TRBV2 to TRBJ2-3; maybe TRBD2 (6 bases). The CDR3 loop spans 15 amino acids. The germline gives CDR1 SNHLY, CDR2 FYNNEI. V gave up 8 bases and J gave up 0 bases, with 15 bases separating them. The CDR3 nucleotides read TGTGCCAGCGGGCTGCTAGCGATAAGCACAGATACGCAGTATTTT. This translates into CASGLLAISTDTQYF.

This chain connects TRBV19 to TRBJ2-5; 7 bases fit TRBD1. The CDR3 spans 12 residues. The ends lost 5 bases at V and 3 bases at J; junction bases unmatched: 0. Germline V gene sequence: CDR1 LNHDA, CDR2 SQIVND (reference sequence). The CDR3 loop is CASSDREETQYF. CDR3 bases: TGTGCCAGTAGTGACAGGGAAGAGACCCAGTACTTC. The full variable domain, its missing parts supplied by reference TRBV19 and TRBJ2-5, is DGGITQSPKYLFRKEGQNVTLSCEQNLNHDAMYWYRQDPGQGLRLIYYSQIVNDFQKGDIAEGYSVSREKKESFPLTVTSAQKNPTAFYLCASSDREETQYFGPGTRLLVL.

The CDR3 DNA sequence: TGTGCCAGTAGTATATCAGGGGGCAGGGATCAGCCCCAGCATTTT. This sequence encodes CASSISGGRDQPQHF. V gene TRBV19 combines with J gene TRBJ1-5; the match to TRBD1 covers 8 bases. The CDR3 totals 15 residues. Per the germline V gene, CDR1 is LNHDA and CDR2 is SQIVND (reference sequence). V was clipped by 2 bases and J by 5 bases; unmatched bases: 5.